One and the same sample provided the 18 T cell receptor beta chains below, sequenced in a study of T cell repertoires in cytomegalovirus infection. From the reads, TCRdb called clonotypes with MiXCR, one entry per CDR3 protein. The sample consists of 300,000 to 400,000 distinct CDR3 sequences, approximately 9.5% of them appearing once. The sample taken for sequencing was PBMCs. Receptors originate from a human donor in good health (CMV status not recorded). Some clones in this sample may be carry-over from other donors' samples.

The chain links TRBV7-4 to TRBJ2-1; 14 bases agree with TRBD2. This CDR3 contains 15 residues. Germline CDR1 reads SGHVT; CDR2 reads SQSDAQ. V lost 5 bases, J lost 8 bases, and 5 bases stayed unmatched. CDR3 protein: CASSRLAGGEDEQFF. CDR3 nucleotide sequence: TGTGCCAGCAGCCGACTAGCGGGAGGGGAGGATGAGCAGTTCTTC.

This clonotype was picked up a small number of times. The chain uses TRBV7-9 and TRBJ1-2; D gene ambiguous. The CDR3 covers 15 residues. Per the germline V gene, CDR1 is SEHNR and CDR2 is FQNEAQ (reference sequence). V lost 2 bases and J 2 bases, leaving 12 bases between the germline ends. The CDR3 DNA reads TGTGCCAGCAGCTTAAGTCAATCTCCCAACTATGGCTACACCTTC. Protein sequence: CASSLSQSPNYGYTF.

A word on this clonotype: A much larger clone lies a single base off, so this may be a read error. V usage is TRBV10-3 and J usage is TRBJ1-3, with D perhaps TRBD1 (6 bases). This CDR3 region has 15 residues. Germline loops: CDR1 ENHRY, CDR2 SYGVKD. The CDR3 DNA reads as TGTACCATCCCTGAGGGGGTTCCCTCTGGAAACACCATATATTTT. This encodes CTIPEGVPSGNTIYF.

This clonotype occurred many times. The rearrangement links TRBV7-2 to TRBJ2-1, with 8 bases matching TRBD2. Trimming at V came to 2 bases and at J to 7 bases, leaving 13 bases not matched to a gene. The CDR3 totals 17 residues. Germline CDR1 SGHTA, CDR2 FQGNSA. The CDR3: CASSLSTGAGARNEQFF. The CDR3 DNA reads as TGTGCCAGCAGCTTAAGTACGGGAGCGGGAGCTCGGAATGAGCAGTTCTTC.

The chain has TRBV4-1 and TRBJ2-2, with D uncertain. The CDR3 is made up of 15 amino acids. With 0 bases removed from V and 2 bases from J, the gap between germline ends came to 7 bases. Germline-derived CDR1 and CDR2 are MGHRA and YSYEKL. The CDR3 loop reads CASSQEMRNTGELFF. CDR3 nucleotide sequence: TGCGCCAGCAGCCAAGAAATGCGTAACACCGGGGAGCTGTTTTTT.

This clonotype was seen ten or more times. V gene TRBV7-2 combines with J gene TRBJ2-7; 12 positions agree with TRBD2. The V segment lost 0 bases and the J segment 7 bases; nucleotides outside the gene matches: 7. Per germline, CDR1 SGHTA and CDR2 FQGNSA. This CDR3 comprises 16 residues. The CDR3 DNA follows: TGTGCCAGCAGCTTAGCGCTAGCGGGAGGGACGAGAGAGCAGTACTTC. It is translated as CASSLALAGGTREQYF.

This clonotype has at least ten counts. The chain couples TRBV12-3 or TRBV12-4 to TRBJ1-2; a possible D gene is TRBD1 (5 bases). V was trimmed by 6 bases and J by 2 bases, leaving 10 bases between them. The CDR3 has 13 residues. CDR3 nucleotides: TGTGCCAGCAGCCCTGGGGCGAACTATGGCTACACCTTC. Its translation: CASSPGANYGYTF.

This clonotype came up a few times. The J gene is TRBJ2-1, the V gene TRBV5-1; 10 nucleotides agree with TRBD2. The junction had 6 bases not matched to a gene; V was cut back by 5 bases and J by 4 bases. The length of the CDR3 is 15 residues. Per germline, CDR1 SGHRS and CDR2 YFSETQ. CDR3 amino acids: CASSYLAGEYNEQFF. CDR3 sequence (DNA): TGCGCCAGCAGTTATCTAGCGGGGGAGTACAATGAGCAGTTCTTC. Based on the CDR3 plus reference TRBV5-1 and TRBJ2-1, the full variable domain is KAGVTQTPRYLIKTRGQQVTLSCSPISGHRSVSWYQQTPGQGLQFLFEYFSETQRNKGNFPGRFSGRQFSNSRSEMNVSTLELGDSALYLCASSYLAGEYNEQFFGPGTRLTVL.

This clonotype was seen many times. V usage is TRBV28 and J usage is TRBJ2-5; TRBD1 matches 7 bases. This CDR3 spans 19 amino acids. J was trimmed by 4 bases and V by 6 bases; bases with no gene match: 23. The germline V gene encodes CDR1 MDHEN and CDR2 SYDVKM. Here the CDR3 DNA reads TGTGCCAGCAGGACCCGAACAAAAAGGGGGCTCGTTTTTTCAGAGACCCAGTACTTC. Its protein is CASRTRTKRGLVFSETQYF.

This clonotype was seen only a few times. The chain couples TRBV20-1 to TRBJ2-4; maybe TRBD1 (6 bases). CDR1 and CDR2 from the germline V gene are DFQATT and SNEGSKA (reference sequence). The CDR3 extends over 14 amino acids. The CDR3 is CAFMDSIAKNIQYF. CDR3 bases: TGCGCCTTCATGGACAGCATTGCCAAAAACATTCAGTACTTC.

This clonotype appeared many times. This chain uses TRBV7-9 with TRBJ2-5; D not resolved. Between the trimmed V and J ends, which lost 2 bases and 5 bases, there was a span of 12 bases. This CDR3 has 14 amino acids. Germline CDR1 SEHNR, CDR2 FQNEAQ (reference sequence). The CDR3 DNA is TGTGCCAGCAGCTTACCCCGGATTAGGGAGACCCAGTACTTC. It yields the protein CASSLPRIRETQYF.

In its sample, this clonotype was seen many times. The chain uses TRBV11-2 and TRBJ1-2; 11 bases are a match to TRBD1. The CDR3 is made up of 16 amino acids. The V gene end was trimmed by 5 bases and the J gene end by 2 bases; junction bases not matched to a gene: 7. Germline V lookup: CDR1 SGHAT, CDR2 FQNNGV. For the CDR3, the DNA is TGTGCCAGCAGCCGGACAGGGGGCGAAAGAAACTATGGCTACACCTTC. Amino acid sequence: CASSRTGGERNYGYTF.

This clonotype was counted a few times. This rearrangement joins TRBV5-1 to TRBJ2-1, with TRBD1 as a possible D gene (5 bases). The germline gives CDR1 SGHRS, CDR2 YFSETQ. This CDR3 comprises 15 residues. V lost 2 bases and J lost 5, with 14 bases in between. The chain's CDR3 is CASSFSGPPNNEQFF. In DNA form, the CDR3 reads TGCGCCAGCAGCTTTTCAGGGCCCCCGAACAATGAGCAGTTCTTC.

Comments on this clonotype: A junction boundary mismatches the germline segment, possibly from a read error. The CDR3 protein is CASSRGTSGSLPYEQCF. In nucleotides, the CDR3 is TGCGCCAGCAGCCGCGGGACTAGCGGGTCTTTACCCTACGAGCAGTGCTTC. The chain couples TRBV5-1 to TRBJ2-7; 12 nucleotides agree with TRBD2. CDR3 length: 17 amino acids. CDR1 is SGHRS and CDR2 is YFSETQ in the germline V gene.

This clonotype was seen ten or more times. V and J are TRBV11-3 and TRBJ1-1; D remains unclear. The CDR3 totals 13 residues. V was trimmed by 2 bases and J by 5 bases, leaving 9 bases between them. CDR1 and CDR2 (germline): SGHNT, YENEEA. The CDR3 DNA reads TGTGCCAGCAGCTTACGGGGTCAGACTGAAGCTTTCTTT. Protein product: CASSLRGQTEAFF.

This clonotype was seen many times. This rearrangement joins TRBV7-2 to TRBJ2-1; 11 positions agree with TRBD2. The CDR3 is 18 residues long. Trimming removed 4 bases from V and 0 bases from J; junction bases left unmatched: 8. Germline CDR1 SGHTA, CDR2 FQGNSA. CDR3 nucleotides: TGTGCCAGCAGCTCCTCAACCGGGACTAGCGGCTCCTACAATGAGCAGTTCTTC. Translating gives CASSSSTGTSGSYNEQFF.

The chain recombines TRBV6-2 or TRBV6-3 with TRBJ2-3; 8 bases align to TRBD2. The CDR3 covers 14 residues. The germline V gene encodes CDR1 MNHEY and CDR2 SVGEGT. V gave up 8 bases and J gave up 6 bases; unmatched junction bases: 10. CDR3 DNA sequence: TGTGCCAGCGCTAATAGCGGGACCTTTGATACGCAGTATTTT. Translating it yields CASANSGTFDTQYF.

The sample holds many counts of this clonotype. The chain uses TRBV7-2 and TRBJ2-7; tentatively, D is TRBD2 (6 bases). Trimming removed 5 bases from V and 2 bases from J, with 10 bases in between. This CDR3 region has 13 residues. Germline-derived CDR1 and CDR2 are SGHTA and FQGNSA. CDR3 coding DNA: TGTGCCAGCAGCCGGGACTTAGCCTACGAGCAGTACTTC. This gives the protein CASSRDLAYEQYF.